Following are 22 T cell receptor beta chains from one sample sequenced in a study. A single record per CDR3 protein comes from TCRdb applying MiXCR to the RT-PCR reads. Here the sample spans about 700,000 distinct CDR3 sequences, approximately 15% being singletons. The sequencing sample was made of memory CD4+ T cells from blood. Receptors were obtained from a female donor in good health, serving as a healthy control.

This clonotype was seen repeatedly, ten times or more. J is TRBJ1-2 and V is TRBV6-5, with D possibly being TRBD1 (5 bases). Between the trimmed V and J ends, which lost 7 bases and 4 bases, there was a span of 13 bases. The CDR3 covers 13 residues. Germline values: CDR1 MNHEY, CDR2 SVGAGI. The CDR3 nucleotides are TGTGCCAGCACCTCAAGGCAGGGCTATGGCTACACCTTC. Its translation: CASTSRQGYGYTF.

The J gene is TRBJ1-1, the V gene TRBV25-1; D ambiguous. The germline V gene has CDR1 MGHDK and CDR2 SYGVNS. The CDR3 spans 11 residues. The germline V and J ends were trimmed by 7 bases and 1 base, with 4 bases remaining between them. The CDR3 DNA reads TGTGCCAGCATATGGAACACTGAAGCTTTCTTT. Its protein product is CASIWNTEAFF.

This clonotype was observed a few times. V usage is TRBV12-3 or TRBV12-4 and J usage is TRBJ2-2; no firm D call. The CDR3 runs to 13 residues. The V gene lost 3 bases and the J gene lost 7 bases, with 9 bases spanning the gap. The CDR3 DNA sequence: TGTGCCAGCAGTTTTAGTGGAAACGGGGAGCTGTTTTTT. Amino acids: CASSFSGNGELFF.

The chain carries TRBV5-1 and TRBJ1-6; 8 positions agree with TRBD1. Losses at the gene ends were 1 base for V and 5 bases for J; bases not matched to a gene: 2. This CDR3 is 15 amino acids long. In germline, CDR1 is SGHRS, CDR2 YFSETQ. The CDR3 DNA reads TGCGCCAGCAGCTTGTTGACAGGGGATAATTCACCCCTCCACTTT. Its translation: CASSLLTGDNSPLHF.

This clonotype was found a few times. CDR3 in DNA: TGTGCCAGCAGCCTTAACGGGCGGCAGGGGGCAAATGGCTACACCTTC. As protein: CASSLNGRQGANGYTF. V is TRBV7-8 and J is TRBJ1-2, with TRBD1 matching 8 bases. V lost 5 bases to trimming and J lost 6 bases; unmatched junction nucleotides: 14. CDR1 SGHVS and CDR2 FQNEAQ come from the germline V gene. The CDR3 is 16 amino acids.

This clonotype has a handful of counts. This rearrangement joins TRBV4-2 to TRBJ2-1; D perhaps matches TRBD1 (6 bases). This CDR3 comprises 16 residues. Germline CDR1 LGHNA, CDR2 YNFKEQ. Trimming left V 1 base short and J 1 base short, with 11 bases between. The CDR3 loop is CASSQGWQGSYNEQFF. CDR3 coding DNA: TGTGCCAGCAGCCAAGGTTGGCAGGGGTCCTACAATGAGCAGTTCTTC.

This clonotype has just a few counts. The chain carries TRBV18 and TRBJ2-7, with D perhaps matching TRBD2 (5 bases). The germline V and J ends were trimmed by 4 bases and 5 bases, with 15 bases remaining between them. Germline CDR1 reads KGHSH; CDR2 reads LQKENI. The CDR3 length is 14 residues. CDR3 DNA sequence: TGTGCCAGCTCACGGAGCGGACTTCTTGACGAGCAGTACTTC. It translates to CASSRSGLLDEQYF.

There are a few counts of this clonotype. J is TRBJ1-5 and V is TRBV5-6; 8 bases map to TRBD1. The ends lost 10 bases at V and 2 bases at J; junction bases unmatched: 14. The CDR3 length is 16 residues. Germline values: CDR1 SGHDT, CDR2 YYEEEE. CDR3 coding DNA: TGTGCCTGGGGGGTTTTACAGGGGGTGGGCAATCAGCCCCAGCATTTT. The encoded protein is CAWGVLQGVGNQPQHF.

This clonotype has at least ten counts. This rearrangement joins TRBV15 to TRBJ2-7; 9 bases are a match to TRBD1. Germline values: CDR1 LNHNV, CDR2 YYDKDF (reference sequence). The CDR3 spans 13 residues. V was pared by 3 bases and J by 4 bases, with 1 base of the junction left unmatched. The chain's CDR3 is CATSRTGGYEQYF. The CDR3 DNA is TGTGCCACCAGCAGGACAGGGGGTTACGAGCAGTACTTC.

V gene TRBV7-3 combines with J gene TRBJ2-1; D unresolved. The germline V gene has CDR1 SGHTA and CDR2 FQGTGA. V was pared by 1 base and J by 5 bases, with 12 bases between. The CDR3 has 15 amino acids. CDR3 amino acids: CASSLMGGDDNEQFF. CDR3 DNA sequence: TGTGCCAGCAGCTTAATGGGTGGAGATGACAATGAGCAGTTCTTC.

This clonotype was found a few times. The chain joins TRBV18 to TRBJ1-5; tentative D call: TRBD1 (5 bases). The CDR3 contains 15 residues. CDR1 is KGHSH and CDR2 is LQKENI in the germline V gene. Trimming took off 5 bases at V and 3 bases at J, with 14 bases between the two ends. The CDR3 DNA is TGTGCCAGCTCATTCTCGATGACAGACAATCAGCCCCAGCATTTT. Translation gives CASSFSMTDNQPQHF.

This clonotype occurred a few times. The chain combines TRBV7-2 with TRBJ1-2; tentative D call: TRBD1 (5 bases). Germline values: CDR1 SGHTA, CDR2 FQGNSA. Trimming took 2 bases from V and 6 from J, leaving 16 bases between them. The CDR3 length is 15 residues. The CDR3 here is CASSLLYQGVDGYTF. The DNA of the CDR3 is TGTGCCAGCAGCTTACTTTACCAGGGAGTTGATGGCTACACCTTC. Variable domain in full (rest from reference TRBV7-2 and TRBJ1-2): GAGVSQSPSNKVTEKGKDVELRCDPISGHTALYWYRQSLGQGLEFLIYFQGNSAPDKSGLPSDRFSAERTGGSVSTLTIQRTQQEDSAVYLCASSLLYQGVDGYTFGSGTRLTVV.

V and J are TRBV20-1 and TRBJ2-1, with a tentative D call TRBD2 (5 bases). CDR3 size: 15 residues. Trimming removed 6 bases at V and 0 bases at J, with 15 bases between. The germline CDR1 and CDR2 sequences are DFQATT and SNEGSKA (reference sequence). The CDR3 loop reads CSAPCGLSSYNEQFF. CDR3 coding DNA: TGCAGTGCCCCCTGCGGGTTAAGCTCCTACAATGAGCAGTTCTTC.

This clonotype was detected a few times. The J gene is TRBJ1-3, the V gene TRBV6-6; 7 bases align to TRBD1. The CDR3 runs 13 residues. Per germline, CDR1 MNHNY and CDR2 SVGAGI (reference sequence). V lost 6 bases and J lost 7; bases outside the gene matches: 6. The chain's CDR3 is CASSQTGINTIYF. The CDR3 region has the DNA TGTGCCAGCAGCCAGACAGGGATCAACACCATATATTTT.

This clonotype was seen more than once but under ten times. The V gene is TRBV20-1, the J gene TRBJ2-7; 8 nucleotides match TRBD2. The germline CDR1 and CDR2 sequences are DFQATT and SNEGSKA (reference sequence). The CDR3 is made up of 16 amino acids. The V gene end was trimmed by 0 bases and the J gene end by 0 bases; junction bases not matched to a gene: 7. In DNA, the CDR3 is TGCAGTGCTAGAGATTATCGAGCGGGGGTCTCCTACGAGCAGTACTTC. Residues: CSARDYRAGVSYEQYF.

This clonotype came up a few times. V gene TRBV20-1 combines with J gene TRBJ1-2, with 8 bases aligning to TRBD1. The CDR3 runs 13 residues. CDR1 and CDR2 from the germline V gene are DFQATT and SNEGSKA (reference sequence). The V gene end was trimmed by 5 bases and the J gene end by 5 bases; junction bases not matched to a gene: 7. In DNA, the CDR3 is TGCAGTGCTCAGGGACAGGTTCTATATGGCTACACCTTC. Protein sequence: CSAQGQVLYGYTF.

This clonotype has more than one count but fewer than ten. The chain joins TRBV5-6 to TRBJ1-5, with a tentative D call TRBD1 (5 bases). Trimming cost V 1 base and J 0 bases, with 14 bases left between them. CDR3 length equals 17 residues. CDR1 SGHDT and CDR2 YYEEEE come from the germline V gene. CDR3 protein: CASSLTGAKSSNQPQHF. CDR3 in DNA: TGTGCCAGCAGCTTGACCGGGGCGAAATCTAGCAATCAGCCCCAGCATTTT.

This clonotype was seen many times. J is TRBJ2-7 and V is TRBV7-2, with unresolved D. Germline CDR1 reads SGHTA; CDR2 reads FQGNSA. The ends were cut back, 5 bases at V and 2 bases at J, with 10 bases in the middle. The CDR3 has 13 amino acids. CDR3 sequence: CASSRLRTYEQYF. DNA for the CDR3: TGTGCCAGCAGCCGACTGCGAACCTACGAGCAGTACTTC.

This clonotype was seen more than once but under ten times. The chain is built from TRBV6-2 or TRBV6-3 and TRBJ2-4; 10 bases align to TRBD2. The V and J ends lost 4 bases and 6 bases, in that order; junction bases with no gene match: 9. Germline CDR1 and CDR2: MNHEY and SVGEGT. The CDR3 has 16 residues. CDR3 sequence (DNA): TGTGCCAGCAGTTCACGTCTAGCGGGGGACCTAAACATTCAGTACTTC. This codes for CASSSRLAGDLNIQYF.

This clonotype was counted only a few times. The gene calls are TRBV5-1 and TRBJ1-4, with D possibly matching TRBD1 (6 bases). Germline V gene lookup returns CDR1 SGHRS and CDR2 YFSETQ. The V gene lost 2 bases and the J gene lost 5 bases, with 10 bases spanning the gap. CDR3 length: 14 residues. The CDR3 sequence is CASSFGTPNEKLFF. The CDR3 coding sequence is TGCGCCAGCAGCTTCGGGACACCCAATGAAAAACTGTTTTTT.

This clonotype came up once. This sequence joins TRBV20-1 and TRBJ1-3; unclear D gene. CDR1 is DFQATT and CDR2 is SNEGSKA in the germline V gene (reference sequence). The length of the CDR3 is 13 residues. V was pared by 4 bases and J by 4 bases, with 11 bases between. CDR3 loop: CSATDGVGNTIYF. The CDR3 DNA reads TGCAGTGCTACCGACGGGGTCGGAAACACCATATATTTT.

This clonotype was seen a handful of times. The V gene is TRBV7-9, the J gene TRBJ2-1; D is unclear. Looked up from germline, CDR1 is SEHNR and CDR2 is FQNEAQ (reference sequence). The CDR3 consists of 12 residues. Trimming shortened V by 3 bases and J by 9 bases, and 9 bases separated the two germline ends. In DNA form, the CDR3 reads TGTGCCAGCAGCTTTGGTGCGGCTGAGCAGTTCTTC. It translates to CASSFGAAEQFF.